This is a list of T cell receptor beta chains from one sample in a study of shared clonotypes between healthy human individuals. Method: immunoSEQ multiplex PCR; TCRdb's copy keeps in-frame clones and lacks some. The repertoire holds 1.4 million or so clones, with 97% to 99% as singletons. Sequencing was done on a sample of naive CD4+ T cells sorted from blood. These receptor sequences come from a man under 40 in good health. Both conserved end residues are part of each CDR3. The D gene is left open where the match is weak. For some rows the clone size is stated as once, few or many, or as a class when expanded; others skip it.

V,length,size,D,J,CDR3,DNA
TRBV2,14,NA,NA,TRBJ2-1,CASSVETALREQFF,TGTGCCAGCAGTGTTGAGACAGCTCTTCGGGAGCAGTTCTTC
TRBV11-2,15,NA,TRBD1,TRBJ2-2,CASMFDRGWTGELFF,TGTGCCAGCATGTTTGACAGGGGCTGGACCGGGGAGCTGTTTTTT
TRBV28,17,NA,NA,TRBJ1-5,CASGKFDSRNSNQPQHF,TGTGCCAGCGGGAAATTTGACAGTCGAAATAGCAATCAGCCCCAGCATTTT
TRBV6-6,15,NA,NA,TRBJ2-7,CASSPRMGGTYEQYF,TGTGCCAGCAGTCCTCGAATGGGGGGTACCTACGAGCAGTACTTC
TRBV4-3,15,NA,NA,TRBJ2-7,CASSQESRELYEQYF,TGCGCCAGCAGCCAAGAATCGAGGGAGCTTTACGAGCAGTACTTC
TRBV15,14,NA,NA,TRBJ1-2,CATSRVPVTDGYTF,TGTGCCACCAGCAGAGTCCCAGTAACAGATGGCTACACCTTC
TRBV7-9,14,NA,NA,TRBJ2-7,CASSFVGTSYEQYF,TGTGCCAGCAGCTTCGTGGGTACCTCCTACGAGCAGTACTTC
TRBV5-1,13,NA,NA,TRBJ1-4,CASSFGGNEKLFF,TGCGCCAGCAGCTTCGGGGGGAATGAAAAACTGTTTTTT
TRBV27,15,NA,TRBD2,TRBJ2-5,CASSLAGGKQETQYF,TGTGCCAGCAGTTTAGCGGGAGGGAAACAAGAGACCCAGTACTTC
TRBV5-1,13,NA,NA,TRBJ2-7,CASSLARAYEQYF,TGCGCCAGCAGCTTGGCCAGAGCCTACGAGCAGTACTTC
TRBV6-1,14,NA,NA,TRBJ2-5,CASSDLQGGETQYF,TGTGCCAGCAGTGATTTGCAGGGGGGAGAGACCCAGTACTTC
TRBV2,14,NA,NA,TRBJ2-7,CASSEQGLTYEQYF,TGTGCCAGCAGTGAACAGGGACTCACCTACGAGCAGTACTTC
TRBV29-1,11,once,NA,TRBJ2-3,CSVGHPDTQYF,TGCAGCGTTGGCCATCCAGATACGCAGTATTTT
TRBV4-1,20,NA,TRBD2,TRBJ2-5,CASSQDRISAVREGRETQYF,TGCGCCAGCAGCCAAGATCGGATAAGTGCCGTGCGGGAGGGGAGGGAGACCCAGTACTTC
TRBV6-1,13,once,TRBD1,TRBJ2-3,CASSQQGADTQYF,TGTGCCAGCAGTCAACAGGGGGCAGATACGCAGTATTTT
TRBV28,13,NA,TRBD1,TRBJ2-7,CASSLGTGGEQYF,TGTGCCAGCAGTCTCGGGACAGGGGGCGAGCAGTACTTC
TRBV9,16,NA,TRBD1,TRBJ2-7,CASSEGRDRINYEQYF,TGTGCCAGCAGCGAGGGGCGGGACAGGATAAACTACGAGCAGTACTTC
TRBV7-3,15,NA,NA,TRBJ1-1,CASSLKGGPLTEAFF,TGTGCCAGCAGCTTAAAGGGCGGGCCGCTCACTGAAGCTTTCTTT
TRBV4-1,18,NA,TRBD2,TRBJ2-4,CASSQDPPGLGGKNIQYF,TGCGCCAGCAGCCAAGATCCCCCCGGACTAGGAGGGAAAAACATTCAGTACTTC
TRBV12-5,13,NA,NA,TRBJ2-1,CASGLNSYNEQFF,TGTGCTAGTGGTTTGAACAGTTACAATGAGCAGTTCTTC
TRBV28,12,NA,TRBD1,TRBJ1-2,CASSLGTDGYTF,TGTGCCAGCAGTTTAGGGACAGACGGCTACACCTTC
TRBV11-2,15,once,TRBD2,TRBJ2-7,CASSALAGGFYEQYF,TGTGCCAGCAGCGCGTTAGCGGGAGGTTTCTACGAGCAGTACTTC
TRBV6-5,14,NA,NA,TRBJ1-2,CASSYPNSVGGYTF,TGTGCCAGCAGTTACCCTAACTCGGTTGGTGGCTACACCTTC
TRBV27,17,NA,TRBD2,TRBJ2-7,CASSFSGVLAGVYEQYF,TGTGCCAGCAGTTTTTCCGGCGTCTTAGCGGGCGTCTACGAGCAGTACTTC
TRBV11-2,13,NA,TRBD2,TRBJ2-7,CASSVGLAYEQYF,TGTGCCAGCAGCGTCGGACTAGCCTACGAGCAGTACTTC
TRBV18,16,NA,TRBD1,TRBJ2-5,CASSPLGTGIQETQYF,TGTGCCAGCTCACCACTTGGGACAGGGATTCAAGAGACCCAGTACTTC
TRBV27,15,NA,TRBD2,TRBJ2-7,CASSFSGTSVYEQYF,TGTGCCAGCAGTTTTTCGGGGACTAGCGTCTACGAGCAGTACTTC
TRBV5-5,16,NA,TRBD1,TRBJ1-2,CASSLAQGAVVYGYTF,TGTGCCAGCAGCTTGGCCCAGGGGGCTGTGGTATATGGCTACACCTTC
TRBV29-1,15,NA,TRBD1,TRBJ2-2,CSVQTSGTGVGELFF,TGCAGCGTTCAAACCTCCGGGACAGGGGTCGGGGAGCTGTTTTTT
TRBV9,16,NA,NA,TRBJ1-5,CASSVVRKNSNQPQHF,TGTGCCAGCAGCGTAGTACGCAAAAATAGCAATCAGCCCCAGCATTTT
TRBV5-1,18,NA,TRBD2,TRBJ2-3,CASSSGLLAGGVADTQYF,TGCGCCAGCAGCTCCGGTTTACTAGCGGGAGGTGTTGCAGATACGCAGTATTTT
TRBV18,16,once,NA,TRBJ2-3,CASSPASGISTDTQYF,TGTGCCAGCTCACCAGCCAGCGGCATTAGCACAGATACGCAGTATTTT
TRBV5-1,14,NA,TRBD1,TRBJ2-2,CASSGQGNTGELFF,TGCGCCAGCTCCGGACAGGGGAACACCGGGGAGCTGTTTTTT
TRBV14,16,NA,NA,TRBJ2-1,CASSHPGLGGANEQFF,TGTGCCAGCAGCCACCCGGGACTCGGGGGAGCGAATGAGCAGTTCTTC
TRBV9,14,NA,NA,TRBJ2-1,CASSRHGGDNEQFF,TGTGCCAGCAGCCGCCACGGCGGGGACAATGAGCAGTTCTTC
TRBV9,14,NA,NA,TRBJ1-3,CASSVDGSGNTIYF,TGTGCCAGCAGCGTAGACGGCTCTGGAAACACCATATATTTT
TRBV5-1,13,NA,NA,TRBJ1-2,CASSLEGGYGYTF,TGCGCCAGCAGCTTGGAGGGAGGTTATGGCTACACCTTC
TRBV19,13,NA,NA,TRBJ2-2,CASSISPTGELFF,TGTGCCAGTAGTATTTCCCCAACCGGGGAGCTGTTTTTT
TRBV4-3,14,NA,NA,TRBJ1-1,CASSQDREGTEAFF,TGCGCCAGCAGCCAAGATCGGGAGGGAACTGAAGCTTTCTTT
TRBV4-2,15,NA,TRBD1,TRBJ2-5,CASSQAGTGGETQYF,TGTGCCAGCAGCCAAGCGGGGACAGGTGGAGAGACCCAGTACTTC
TRBV15,16,NA,TRBD2,TRBJ2-5,CATSTLAGGPGETQYF,TGTGCCACCAGCACACTAGCGGGAGGGCCCGGAGAGACCCAGTACTTC
TRBV7-9,16,NA,NA,TRBJ2-7,CASSLGLTGERDEQYF,TGTGCCAGCAGCTTGGGTCTAACGGGAGAACGGGACGAGCAGTACTTC
TRBV2,13,NA,TRBD1,TRBJ2-2,CASTQGAAGELFF,TGTGCCAGCACCCAGGGGGCGGCCGGGGAGCTGTTTTTT